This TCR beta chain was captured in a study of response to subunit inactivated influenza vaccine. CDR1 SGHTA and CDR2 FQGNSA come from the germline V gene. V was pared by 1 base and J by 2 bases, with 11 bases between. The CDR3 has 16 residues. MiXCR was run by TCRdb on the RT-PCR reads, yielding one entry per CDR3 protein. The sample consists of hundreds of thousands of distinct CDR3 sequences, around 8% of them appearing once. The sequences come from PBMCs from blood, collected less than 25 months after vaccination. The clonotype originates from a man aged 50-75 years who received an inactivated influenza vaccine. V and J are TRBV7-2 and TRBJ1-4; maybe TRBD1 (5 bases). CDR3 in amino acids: CASSLDGGLTNEKLFF. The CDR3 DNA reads TGTGCCAGCAGCTTAGACGGGGGACTTACTAATGAAAAACTGTTTTTT.